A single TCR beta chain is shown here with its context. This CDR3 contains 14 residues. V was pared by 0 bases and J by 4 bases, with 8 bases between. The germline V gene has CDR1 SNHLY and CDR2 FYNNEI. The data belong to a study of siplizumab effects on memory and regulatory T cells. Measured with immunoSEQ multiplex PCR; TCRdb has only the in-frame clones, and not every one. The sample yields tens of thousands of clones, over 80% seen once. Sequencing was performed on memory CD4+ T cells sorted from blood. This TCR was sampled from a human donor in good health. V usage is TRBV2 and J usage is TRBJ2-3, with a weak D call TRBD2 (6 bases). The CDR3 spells CASSEAGGADTQYF. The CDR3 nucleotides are TGTGCCAGCAGTGAAGCGGGGGGTGCAGATACGCAGTATTTT.